Shown below are 5 T cell receptor beta chains from a single sample sequenced in a study of blood T cell repertoires in COVID-19. Measured with immunoSEQ multiplex PCR; TCRdb has only the in-frame clones, and not every one. This sample has roughly 410,000 clones, with over 75% found just once. The specimen was peripheral blood. The receptor set was obtained from a woman aged 55 to 70 with COVID-19, enrolled during active disease.

This sequence joins TRBV9 and TRBJ1-3, with D hard to call. This CDR3 region has 16 residues. Germline CDR1 and CDR2: SGDLS and YYNGEE. The ends were cut back, 0 bases at V and 0 bases at J, with 10 bases in the middle. CDR3 DNA: TGTGCCAGCAGCGTAGATGGTGGGAGCTCTGGAAACACCATATATTTT. Encoded protein: CASSVDGGSSGNTIYF.

The chain couples TRBV7-9 to TRBJ1-5; D perhaps matches TRBD1 (5 bases). V was pared by 5 bases and J by 3 bases, with 14 bases between. This CDR3 spans 15 amino acids. Germline assignment: CDR1 SEHNR and CDR2 FQNEAQ (reference sequence). This chain's CDR3 is CASSLGTEPNQPQHF. The CDR3 nucleotides read TGTGCCAGCAGCCTCGGGACTGAGCCCAATCAGCCCCAGCATTTT.

This chain connects TRBV5-5 to TRBJ2-7, with TRBD1 as a possible D gene (6 bases). Between the trimmed V and J ends, which lost 4 bases and 5 bases, there was a span of 13 bases. Germline CDR1 and CDR2: SGHKS and YYEKEE (reference sequence). This CDR3 has 13 amino acids. DNA of the CDR3: TGTGCCAGCAGCGAGGTTAGGGGGAACGAGCAGTACTTC. It is translated as CASSEVRGNEQYF. The entire variable domain, with the rest obtained from reference TRBV5-5 and TRBJ2-7, is as follows: DAGVTQSPTHLIKTRGQQVTLRCSPISGHKSVSWYQQVLGQGPQFIFQYYEKEERGRGNFPDRFSARQFPNYSSELNVNALLLGDSALYLCASSEVRGNEQYFGPGTRLTVT.

V is TRBV3-1 (or the pseudogene TRBV3-2) and J is TRBJ2-7; tentative D call: TRBD2 (6 bases). CDR3 length equals 15 residues. Germline-derived CDR1 and CDR2 are LGHDT and YNNKEL (reference sequence). Trimming took 3 bases from V and 6 from J, leaving 18 bases between them. The CDR3 here is CASSQGGLDGAEQYF. The CDR3, as DNA: TGTGCCAGCAGCCAGGGGGGACTGGATGGGGCCGAGCAGTACTTC.

The chain carries TRBV12-3 or TRBV12-4 and TRBJ2-3, with D possibly matching TRBD1 (6 bases). This CDR3 contains 13 residues. Between the trimmed V and J ends, which lost 3 bases and 6 bases, there was a span of 10 bases. The CDR3 nucleotides read TGTGCCAGCAGTTTTTTCAGGGGTGATACGCAGTATTTT. This gives the protein CASSFFRGDTQYF.